This entry describes one T cell receptor beta chain. Its matching antigen is unknown. This sample is part of a study of shared clonotypes between healthy human individuals. The length of the CDR3 is 12 residues. Germline CDR1 MNHEY, CDR2 SVGAGI. The V gene lost 7 bases and the J gene lost 7 bases, with 11 bases spanning the gap. Study results and limitations: For naive CD4 cells, roughly 5% of clonotypes were shared across a handful of donors.

Clones were sequenced by immunoSEQ multiplex PCR, and TCRdb holds only the in-frame ones, with some missing. In the table there are roughly 2.5 million clones, 90% to 95% of which are singletons. The V and J genes are TRBV6-5 and TRBJ1-5; the D is unclear. This clonotype originated in a man between 18 and 35 years old in good health. The source material was naive CD4+ T cells sorted from blood. Subset reported: CD45RA+ positively selected. The CDR3 nucleotides are TGTGCCAGCACCCGCCAAGGACAGCCCCAGCATTTT. It specifies CASTRQGQPQHF.